The TCR beta chain under discussion was sequenced for a study of shared clonotypes between healthy human individuals. Several immunoSEQ 96-well plates shared each subset's DNA, each plate a replicate. Measured with immunoSEQ multiplex PCR; TCRdb has only the in-frame clones, and not every one. The table lists over a million clones, more than 65% of them singletons, with approximately 1.5% in the top ten. Study-level results: Naive CD4 clonotypes were shared across several donors at about 5.3%. What naive subsets generally showed was a larger estimated richness than memory subsets showed.

The CDR3 contains 16 residues. The trim removed 1 base at V and 3 bases at J, leaving 8 bases unmatched. The germline V gene encodes CDR1 SGHNT and CDR2 YYREEE (reference sequence). Of note for this clone: The antigen remains undetermined.

The receptor was derived from a man between 18 and 35 years old in good health. J is TRBJ2-7 and V is TRBV5-4; TRBD2 matches at 9 bases. What was sequenced was memory CD4+ T cells sorted from blood. Subset in this sample: CD45RA-negative fraction. CDR3 region: CASSLYLAGTYYEQYF. CDR3 nucleotide sequence: TGTGCCAGCAGCTTGTATCTAGCGGGGACCTACTACGAGCAGTACTTC.